A selection of T cell receptor beta chains follows, all from one sample in a study of cytomegalovirus exposure and HLA in healthy donors. Repertoires were generated with immunoSEQ multiplex PCR, while TCRdb's copy carries only in-frame clones and drops some. The repertoire consists of roughly 100,000 clones, with approximately 81% occurring once and the leading ten covering 2.5% to 3.5%. The sequenced material came from PBMCs. These receptor sequences come from a male donor in good health and CMV-seropositive. Both conserved end residues are part of each CDR3. The D gene is left open where the match is weak. Not all rows give a size; the values are once, few, many and, for expanded clones, a class.

V gene	D gene	clone size	J gene	CDR3 length	CDR3 DNA	CDR3 protein
TRBV4-1	-	-	TRBJ2-1	17	TGCGCCAGCAGCCAAGACCGGGGAACGGGGTTTGTCGATGAGCAGTTCTTC	CASSQDRGTGFVDEQFF
TRBV4-1	TRBD1	few	TRBJ2-7	13	TGCGCCAGCAGGGGACAGGGACCCTACGAGCAGTACTTC	CASRGQGPYEQYF
TRBV5-1	TRBD1	-	TRBJ1-2	16	TGCGCCAGCAGCTTGCTTGGGACAGGGGACCGCTATGGCTACACCTTC	CASSLLGTGDRYGYTF
TRBV5-1	TRBD1	-	TRBJ1-1	14	TGCGCCAGCAGCGGACAGGGGGCGCCGGCTGAAGCTTTCTTT	CASSGQGAPAEAFF
TRBV6-1	-	few	TRBJ1-2	14	TGTGCCAGCAGAGAACATTCGACAGACTATGGCTACACCTTC	CASREHSTDYGYTF
TRBV5-1	TRBD2	-	TRBJ2-7	15	TGCGCCAGCAGCTTGGCCGGTAGCGGGGCCTACGAGCAGTACTTC	CASSLAGSGAYEQYF
TRBV6-5	-	-	TRBJ1-2	15	TGTGCCAGCAGTTACTCCCCGGGGGGGGAATATGGCTACACCTTC	CASSYSPGGEYGYTF
TRBV7-9	-	-	TRBJ2-5	16	TGTGCCAGCAGCCCCTCCGGAGCGGGTCTCCAAGAGACCCAGTACTTC	CASSPSGAGLQETQYF
TRBV30	-	-	TRBJ2-4	16	TGTGCCTGGAGTAGTGCCCGTAGCCTAGCCAAAAACATTCAGTACTTC	CAWSSARSLAKNIQYF
TRBV15	-	-	TRBJ1-1	16	TGTGCCACCAGCAGAGATACTCGGTTAGTGAACACTGAAGCTTTCTTT	CATSRDTRLVNTEAFF
TRBV2	-	once	TRBJ2-7	12	TGTGCCAGCCAGGGGTCGCACTACGAGCAGTACTTC	CASQGSHYEQYF
TRBV29-1	-	-	TRBJ1-1	13	TGCAGCGTTGGAACAGGGAGGAACACTGAAGCTTTCTTT	CSVGTGRNTEAFF
TRBV14	TRBD2	-	TRBJ2-1	17	TGTGCCAGCAGCGAGAAGGTTAGCGGGGGGGCCTACAATGAGCAGTTCTTC	CASSEKVSGGAYNEQFF
TRBV7-9	TRBD1	-	TRBJ1-6	13	TGTGCCAGCAGCACCCGGGACAGGGGACCCCTCCACTTT	CASSTRDRGPLHF
TRBV5-1	TRBD1	few	TRBJ1-1	14	TGCGCCAGCAGCATCGGACAGGGCAACACTGAAGCTTTCTTT	CASSIGQGNTEAFF
TRBV30	-	-	TRBJ1-1	12	TGTGCCTGGAAACTCCGAGGGACTGAAGCTTTCTTT	CAWKLRGTEAFF
TRBV6-5	-	few	TRBJ1-5	15	TGTGCCAGCAGGGTGGGCCGCTATAGCAATCAGCCCCAGCATTTT	CASRVGRYSNQPQHF
TRBV2	TRBD2	-	TRBJ2-1	14	TGTGCCAGCAGTAGGCGGGGGAACTCAAATGAGCAGTTCTTC	CASSRRGNSNEQFF
TRBV4-1	-	-	TRBJ1-5	16	TGCGCCAGCAGCCAAGAAGCTGGGGGGGCCGACCAGCCCCAGCATTTT	CASSQEAGGADQPQHF
TRBV25-1	-	-	TRBJ1-1	14	TGTGCCAGCAGAGAGACAGTAAGAAACACTGAAGCTTTCTTT	CASRETVRNTEAFF
TRBV6-5	TRBD1	-	TRBJ1-1	14	TGTGCCAGCAGTTTCGGGACAGGTCAAACTGAAGCTTTCTTT	CASSFGTGQTEAFF
TRBV9	TRBD2	once	TRBJ2-2	21	TGTGCCAGCAGCGTAGGGGTTCAGGGAAGGACTAGCGGGGGGGCCGCCGGGGAGCTGTTTTTT	CASSVGVQGRTSGGAAGELFF
TRBV19	-	-	TRBJ1-2	15	TGTGCCAGTAGTAGGGCAGGACAGACAAACTATGGCTACACCTTC	CASSRAGQTNYGYTF
TRBV30	TRBD1	-	TRBJ1-6	15	TGTGCCTGGAGTCCCACCGGGACAGCTTATTCACCCCTCCACTTT	CAWSPTGTAYSPLHF
TRBV7-3	TRBD1	-	TRBJ2-7	17	TGTGCCAGCAGCATTCGAGATACCCGGACAGGACCCTACGAGCAGTACTTC	CASSIRDTRTGPYEQYF
TRBV30	TRBD1	-	TRBJ2-3	15	TGTGCCTGGAGCCTGGGACAGGGGGGCACAGATACGCAGTATTTT	CAWSLGQGGTDTQYF